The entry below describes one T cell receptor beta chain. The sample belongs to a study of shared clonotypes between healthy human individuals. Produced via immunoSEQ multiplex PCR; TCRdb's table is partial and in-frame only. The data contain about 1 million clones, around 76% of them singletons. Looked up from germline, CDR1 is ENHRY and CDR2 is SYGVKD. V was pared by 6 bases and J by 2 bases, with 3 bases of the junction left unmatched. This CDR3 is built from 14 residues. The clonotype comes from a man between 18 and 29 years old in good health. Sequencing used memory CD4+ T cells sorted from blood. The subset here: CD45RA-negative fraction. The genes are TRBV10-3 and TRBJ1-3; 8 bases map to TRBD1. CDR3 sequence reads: CAIRGQGTGNTIYF. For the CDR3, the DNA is TGTGCCATCAGAGGACAGGGAACTGGAAACACCATATATTTT.